The clone carrying this T cell receptor (beta chain) occurred a few times. The antigen is not known. TCRdb passed the 5' RACE reads through MiXCR, listing each CDR3 protein once. Here the sample spans approximately 500,000 distinct CDR3 sequences, around 24% being singletons. Germline CDR1 is SGDLS and CDR2 is YYNGEE. V was cut by 0 bases and J by 4 bases, with 10 bases left in between. The CDR3 sequence is 14 residues long. This specimen comes from a study of identical twins. Study-wide results and limits: Alpha sequences out of frame and shared by twins had excess low generation probability.

There were only healthy Caucasians among the donors. The data also belong to a second study, concerning T cells expressing NK-cell markers. That paper states: In 5 to 7 donors, dominant NKG2C+ clonotypes were about 1.0-7.0% of CD8+ T cells.

The source is a woman aged 18-29 years in good health. The specimen was CD4+ T cells sorted from blood. The chain employs TRBV9 and TRBJ1-2, with D possibly being TRBD1 (5 bases). The chain's CDR3 is CASSVDRTGYGYTF. CDR3 DNA: TGTGCCAGCAGCGTAGATCGTACAGGCTATGGCTACACCTTC.